The clone carrying this T cell receptor beta chain was seen many times. Original data processing: Reference gene primer amplification yielded estimated nucleated cell counts. This table comes from immunoSEQ multiplex PCR, and its TCRdb copy is limited to in-frame clones, with some not included. That table furnishes V, J and clone size, whereas the DNA furnished D and trimming. The sample holds approximately 170,000 clones, about four fifths seen once. This sample stems from a study of blood T cell repertoires in COVID-19. Across the whole study: T cells, B-cell-depleted T cells, or PBMCs supplied cDNA or gDNA.

The CDR3 is made up of 15 amino acids. The V gene's germline CDR1 is MNHEY and CDR2 SMNVEV (reference sequence). Trimming left V 3 bases short and J 0 bases short, with 12 bases between. What was sequenced was peripheral blood. The sequence came from a woman aged 80 or over with active or convalescent COVID-19. The chain joins TRBV27 to TRBJ2-7, with D perhaps matching TRBD2 (5 bases). As DNA, the CDR3 is TGTGCCAGCAGTTTGCGAGGGATGGGCTCCTACGAGCAGTACTTC. Its translation is CASSLRGMGSYEQYF.